The rows below give T cell receptor beta chains drawn from one sample of a study of cytomegalovirus exposure and HLA in healthy donors. Measured with immunoSEQ multiplex PCR; TCRdb has only the in-frame clones, and not every one. The table shows some 100,000 clones, with under 80% occurring only once. The sequenced sample was PBMCs. These receptors all stem from a woman in her fifties or sixties in good health and CMV-seropositive. Each CDR3 is given with its conserved first and last residue. The D gene is left open where the match is weak. Some rows mark clone size as missing; the rest say once, few, many or name a class of expanded clone.

size: few
V: TRBV18
D: TRBD2
J: TRBJ2-6
CDR3: CASSPVRAGVSSGANVLTF
DNA: TGTGCCAGCTCACCGGTCCGAGCGGGAGTCTCCTCTGGGGCCAACGTCCTGACTTTC

size: medium-sized
V: TRBV16
D: -
J: TRBJ1-1
CDR3: CASSQSPRGNTEAFF
DNA: TGTGCCAGCAGCCAATCCCCTCGGGGGAACACTGAAGCTTTCTTT

size: -
V: TRBV19
D: TRBD2
J: TRBJ2-3
CDR3: CASSPSGGAGADTQYF
DNA: TGTGCCAGTAGCCCCTCCGGGGGAGCGGGAGCAGATACGCAGTATTTT

size: once
V: TRBV7-8
D: -
J: TRBJ2-7
CDR3: CASSPPRGEQYF
DNA: TGTGCCAGCAGCCCCCCCCGGGGCGAGCAGTACTTC

size: few
V: TRBV7-3
D: TRBD2
J: TRBJ2-1
CDR3: CASSLTPGTSGYYNEQFF
DNA: TGTGCCAGCAGCTTAACGCCGGGGACTAGCGGTTACTACAATGAGCAGTTCTTC

size: -
V: TRBV19
D: -
J: TRBJ2-1
CDR3: CASSIGWTAGFHEQFF
DNA: TGTGCCAGTAGTATCGGTTGGACAGCGGGATTCCATGAGCAGTTCTTC

size: -
V: TRBV7-2
D: TRBD2
J: TRBJ2-3
CDR3: CASSRGLAGGKVTQYF
DNA: TGTGCCAGCAGCCGGGGACTAGCGGGAGGGAAAGTTACGCAGTATTTT

size: -
V: TRBV7-9
D: -
J: TRBJ1-6
CDR3: CASSLERDMPLHF
DNA: TGTGCCAGCAGCTTAGAGAGGGACATGCCCCTCCACTTT

size: once
V: TRBV28
D: TRBD2
J: TRBJ2-7
CDR3: CASSLLAGAYEQYF
DNA: TGTGCCAGCAGTTTATTAGCGGGAGCCTACGAGCAGTACTTC

size: -
V: TRBV28
D: TRBD2
J: TRBJ2-1
CDR3: CASSLGPGTSGTAGNEQFF
DNA: TGTGCCAGCAGTTTAGGCCCCGGGACTAGCGGGACTGCAGGGAATGAGCAGTTCTTC

size: few
V: TRBV6-6
D: TRBD1
J: TRBJ1-1
CDR3: CASSSTGATEAFF
DNA: TGTGCCAGCAGTTCCACAGGGGCCACTGAAGCTTTCTTT

size: -
V: TRBV19
D: -
J: TRBJ2-5
CDR3: CASSHGTSETQYF
DNA: TGTGCCAGTAGTCATGGGACTTCCGAGACCCAGTACTTC

size: -
V: TRBV19
D: TRBD1
J: TRBJ2-5
CDR3: CASKPGTVEETQYF
DNA: TGTGCCAGTAAACCCGGGACAGTCGAAGAGACCCAGTACTTC

size: -
V: TRBV4-3
D: TRBD1
J: TRBJ1-1
CDR3: CASSQDRTGGTEAFF
DNA: TGCGCCAGCAGCCAAGACAGGACAGGGGGCACTGAAGCTTTCTTT

size: once
V: TRBV4-2
D: -
J: TRBJ2-5
CDR3: CASSSSGTEETQYF
DNA: TGTGCCAGCAGCTCCTCCGGGACTGAAGAGACCCAGTACTTC

size: few
V: TRBV11-1
D: -
J: TRBJ2-2
CDR3: CASSLDRLSNTGELFF
DNA: TGTGCCAGCAGCTTAGACAGGTTATCAAACACCGGGGAGCTGTTTTTT

size: -
V: TRBV6-9
D: -
J: TRBJ2-7
CDR3: CASSVVHEQYF
DNA: TGTGCCAGCAGTGTAGTCCACGAGCAGTACTTC

size: -
V: TRBV25-1
D: TRBD2
J: TRBJ2-1
CDR3: CASSESASGAYNEQFF
DNA: TGTGCCAGCAGTGAATCGGCTAGCGGGGCCTACAATGAGCAGTTCTTC

size: -
V: TRBV19
D: TRBD1
J: TRBJ2-7
CDR3: CASSIGTGGYEQYF
DNA: TGTGCCAGTAGTATAGGGACAGGGGGCTACGAGCAGTACTTC

size: -
V: TRBV10-3
D: TRBD2
J: TRBJ2-7
CDR3: CAISESMLADYEQYF
DNA: TGTGCCATCAGTGAGTCGATGCTAGCGGACTACGAGCAGTACTTC

size: -
V: TRBV19
D: TRBD1
J: TRBJ1-5
CDR3: CASSSGQPSNQPQHF
DNA: TGTGCCAGTAGTTCGGGACAGCCTAGCAATCAGCCCCAGCATTTT

size: -
V: TRBV5-6
D: -
J: TRBJ2-5
CDR3: CASSSTSVGNQETQYF
DNA: TGTGCCAGCAGCTCCACCTCTGTGGGCAACCAAGAGACCCAGTACTTC

size: few
V: TRBV7-2
D: TRBD1
J: TRBJ2-3
CDR3: CASSLGQGGKADTQYF
DNA: TGTGCCAGCAGCTTGGGACAGGGGGGTAAAGCAGATACGCAGTATTTT

size: -
V: TRBV9
D: -
J: TRBJ1-3
CDR3: CASSRSGGRGNTIYF
DNA: TGTGCCAGCAGCCGTTCGGGGGGGAGGGGAAACACCATATATTTT

size: once
V: TRBV6-1
D: TRBD1
J: TRBJ1-1
CDR3: CASSLDRVNTEAFF
DNA: TGTGCCAGCAGTTTGGACAGGGTTAACACTGAAGCTTTCTTT

size: few
V: TRBV5-1
D: TRBD2
J: TRBJ2-2
CDR3: CASSSQSASGDTNTGELFF
DNA: TGCGCCAGCAGCTCTCAGTCGGCTAGCGGGGATACGAACACCGGGGAGCTGTTTTTT

size: -
V: TRBV9
D: -
J: TRBJ2-2
CDR3: CASSPRALGSGELFF
DNA: TGTGCCAGCAGCCCCCGAGCGTTGGGTTCCGGGGAGCTGTTTTTT

size: -
V: TRBV19
D: -
J: TRBJ1-5
CDR3: CASREGHLGLNQPQHF
DNA: TGTGCCAGTCGAGAGGGACACCTCGGACTCAATCAGCCCCAGCATTTT

size: once
V: TRBV1
D: -
J: TRBJ2-7
CDR3: CTSSQRLAYEQYF
DNA: TGCACCAGCAGCCAGAGGCTAGCTTACGAGCAGTACTTC

size: -
V: TRBV7-2
D: -
J: TRBJ2-7
CDR3: CASSLVEGVGEQYF
DNA: TGTGCCAGCAGCTTAGTGGAGGGAGTGGGAGAGCAGTACTTC

size: -
V: TRBV6-5
D: TRBD1
J: TRBJ2-7
CDR3: CASTPPRTGPYEQYF
DNA: TGTGCCAGCACCCCCCCCAGGACAGGGCCCTACGAGCAGTACTTC

size: -
V: TRBV27
D: TRBD2
J: TRBJ2-3
CDR3: CASRRGGPGYTQYF
DNA: TGTGCCAGCAGACGGGGGGGCCCCGGCTATACGCAGTATTTT

size: -
V: TRBV7-9
D: -
J: TRBJ2-2
CDR3: CSSSPVLEGGVELFF
DNA: TGTTCCAGCAGCCCCGTCCTGGAAGGCGGGGTGGAGCTGTTTTTT

size: -
V: TRBV13
D: -
J: TRBJ2-1
CDR3: CASSSPLDSNEQFF
DNA: TGTGCCAGCAGCTCCCCCCTAGACTCCAATGAGCAGTTCTTC

size: -
V: TRBV6-1
D: TRBD1
J: TRBJ2-7
CDR3: CASSEEGQGGVEQYF
DNA: TGTGCCAGCAGTGAAGAGGGACAGGGAGGGGTCGAGCAGTACTTC

size: once
V: TRBV18
D: TRBD1
J: TRBJ2-5
CDR3: CASSPDRGQETQYF
DNA: TGTGCCAGCTCACCAGACAGGGGCCAAGAGACCCAGTACTTC

size: -
V: TRBV4-3
D: TRBD1
J: TRBJ2-4
CDR3: CAGSLSGQGNIQYF
DNA: TGCGCCGGCAGCCTGTCCGGACAGGGAAACATTCAGTACTTC

size: -
V: TRBV5-4
D: TRBD2
J: TRBJ2-5
CDR3: CASSLGGGAAETQYF
DNA: TGTGCCAGCAGCTTGGGCGGGGGGGCCGCGGAGACCCAGTACTTC

size: -
V: TRBV10-3
D: TRBD2
J: TRBJ2-2
CDR3: CAIKGTSGTAGELFF
DNA: TGTGCCATCAAAGGGACTAGCGGGACCGCCGGGGAGCTGTTTTTT

size: -
V: TRBV11-2
D: TRBD1
J: TRBJ2-5
CDR3: CASSRDRVETQYF
DNA: TGTGCCAGCAGCCGGGACAGGGTTGAGACCCAGTACTTC

size: -
V: TRBV18
D: TRBD2
J: TRBJ2-7
CDR3: CASSPGSKRGALEEQYF
DNA: TGTGCCAGCTCACCGGGTTCTAAGCGGGGGGCCCTAGAGGAGCAGTACTTC

size: -
V: TRBV5-4
D: -
J: TRBJ2-2
CDR3: CASSLEVAPGTGELFF
DNA: TGTGCCAGCAGCTTGGAGGTGGCGCCGGGCACCGGGGAGCTGTTTTTT

size: -
V: TRBV29-1
D: TRBD2
J: TRBJ2-1
CDR3: CSVEDRGRASYNEQFF
DNA: TGCAGCGTTGAAGATCGGGGGAGGGCCTCCTACAATGAGCAGTTCTTC

size: -
V: TRBV20-1
D: -
J: TRBJ1-1
CDR3: CSASPGPEAFF
DNA: TGCAGTGCTAGTCCGGGTCCCGAAGCTTTCTTT

size: -
V: TRBV2
D: -
J: TRBJ2-4
CDR3: CATSENSQYF
DNA: TGTGCCACCAGTGAAAACAGTCAGTACTTC

size: -
V: TRBV11-1
D: -
J: TRBJ1-4
CDR3: CASSLYSNEKLFF
DNA: TGTGCCAGCAGCTTATACAGTAATGAAAAACTGTTTTTT

size: -
V: TRBV9
D: -
J: TRBJ2-1
CDR3: CASSVGDSTYNEQFF
DNA: TGTGCCAGCAGCGTAGGGGACTCCACCTACAATGAGCAGTTCTTC

size: -
V: TRBV7-8
D: -
J: TRBJ2-5
CDR3: CASAEWGRGETQYF
DNA: TGTGCCAGCGCCGAGTGGGGCAGGGGAGAGACCCAGTACTTC

size: -
V: TRBV15
D: TRBD2
J: TRBJ2-1
CDR3: CATSRDSELAGYNEQFF
DNA: TGTGCCACCAGCAGAGATAGCGAGCTAGCGGGATACAATGAGCAGTTCTTC

size: few
V: TRBV5-1
D: -
J: TRBJ2-5
CDR3: CASSLGSGIETQYF
DNA: TGCGCCAGCAGCTTGGGGTCGGGGATAGAGACCCAGTACTTC

size: -
V: TRBV9
D: -
J: TRBJ2-7
CDR3: CASSPMTQKPGEQYF
DNA: TGTGCCAGCAGCCCCATGACGCAAAAACCAGGCGAGCAGTACTTC

size: -
V: TRBV19
D: TRBD2
J: TRBJ2-1
CDR3: CASGLAGPYNEQFF
DNA: TGTGCCAGTGGACTAGCGGGACCCTACAATGAGCAGTTCTTC